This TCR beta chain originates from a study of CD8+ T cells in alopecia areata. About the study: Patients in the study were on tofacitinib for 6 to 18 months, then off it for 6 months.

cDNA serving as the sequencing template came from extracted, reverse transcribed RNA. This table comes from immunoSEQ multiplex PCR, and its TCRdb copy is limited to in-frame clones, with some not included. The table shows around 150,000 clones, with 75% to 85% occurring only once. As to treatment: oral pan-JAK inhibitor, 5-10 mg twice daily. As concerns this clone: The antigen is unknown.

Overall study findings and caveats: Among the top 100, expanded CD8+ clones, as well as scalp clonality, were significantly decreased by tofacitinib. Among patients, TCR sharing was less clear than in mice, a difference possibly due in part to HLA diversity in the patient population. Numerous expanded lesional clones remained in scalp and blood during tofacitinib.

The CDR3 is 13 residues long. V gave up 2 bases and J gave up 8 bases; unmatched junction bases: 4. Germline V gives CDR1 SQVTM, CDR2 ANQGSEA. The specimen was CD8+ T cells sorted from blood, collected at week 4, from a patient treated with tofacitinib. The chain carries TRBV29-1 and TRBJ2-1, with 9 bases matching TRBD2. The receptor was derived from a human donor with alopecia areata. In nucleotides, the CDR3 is TGCAGCGTTGAAATGCGGGGGGGCGATGAGCAGTTCTTC. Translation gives CSVEMRGGDEQFF.